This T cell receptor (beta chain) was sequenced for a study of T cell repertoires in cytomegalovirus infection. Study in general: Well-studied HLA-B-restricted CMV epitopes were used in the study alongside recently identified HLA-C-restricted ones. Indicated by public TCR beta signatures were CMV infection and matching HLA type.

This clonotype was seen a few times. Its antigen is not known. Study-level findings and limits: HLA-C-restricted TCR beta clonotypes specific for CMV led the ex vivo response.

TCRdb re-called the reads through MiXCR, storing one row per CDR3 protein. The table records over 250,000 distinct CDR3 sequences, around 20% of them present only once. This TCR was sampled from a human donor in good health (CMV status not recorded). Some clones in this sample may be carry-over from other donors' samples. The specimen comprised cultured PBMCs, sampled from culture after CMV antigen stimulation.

The CDR3 sequence: CSVGGASTQYF. CDR3 in DNA: TGCAGCGTTGGCGGCGCCTCTACGCAGTATTTT. The chain uses TRBV29-1 and TRBJ2-3; D gene uncertain. CDR3 length: 11 residues. Germline V gene lookup returns CDR1 SQVTM and CDR2 ANQGSEA. The ends were cut back, 4 bases at V and 8 bases at J, with 10 bases in the middle.